The 17 T cell receptor beta chains below all came from one sample that was sequenced in a study of OX40 agonist ivuxolimab in advanced cancers. The method was immunoSEQ multiplex PCR; TCRdb's version includes in-frame clones alone and lacks a portion of them. The sample contains 45,000 to 65,000 clones, 87% of which appear only once. The specimen was CD4+ or CD8+ T cells sorted from blood, collected in a trial of the OX40 agonist ivuxolimab. Receptors were obtained from an adult with an advanced solid tumor such as melanoma, head and neck, liver or kidney cancer.

This chain uses TRBV25-1 with TRBJ1-1; D ambiguous. Germline CDR1 MGHDK, CDR2 SYGVNS. This CDR3 spans 13 amino acids. Trimming stripped 6 bases from V and 4 bases from J, with 12 bases between. The CDR3 region has the DNA TGTGCCAGCAGCGCCTTGGGGTCCACTGAAGCTTTCTTT. It is translated as CASSALGSTEAFF.

The chain links TRBV6-5 to TRBJ2-7; 7 nucleotides line up with TRBD2. Looked up from germline, CDR1 is MNHEY and CDR2 is SVGAGI. The CDR3 has 14 residues. V lost 6 bases, J lost 9 bases, and 14 bases stayed unmatched. CDR3 sequence reads: CASSTSTRGVGQYV. The DNA of the CDR3 is TGTGCCAGCAGCACCAGCACCCGGGGGGTGGGGCAGTACGTC.

This chain joins TRBV7-2 and TRBJ2-2; 8 positions agree with TRBD1. V lost 6 bases and J lost 4; bases outside the gene matches: 10. The CDR3 covers 16 residues. Per the germline V gene, CDR1 is SGHTA and CDR2 is FQGNSA. This chain's CDR3 is CASRHPGQVGTGELFF. The CDR3 coding sequence is TGTGCCAGCAGACACCCGGGACAGGTCGGCACCGGGGAGCTGTTTTTT.

The chain combines TRBV28 with TRBJ2-7; 9 nucleotides align to TRBD2. This CDR3 spans 20 amino acids. Germline V gives CDR1 MDHEN, CDR2 SYDVKM. V was clipped by 3 bases and J by 0 bases; unmatched bases: 18. CDR3 nucleotides: TGTGCCAGCAGTTTCCCGACGGGGGGTTTCTGGCGGGAGGGCTCCTACGAGCAGTACTTC. Translated, it gives CASSFPTGGFWREGSYEQYF.

This chain joins TRBV7-2 and TRBJ2-3; 7 bases align to TRBD1. This CDR3 comprises 14 residues. V shed 6 bases, J shed 6 bases, and the junction held 9 bases outside the gene matches. Germline V gene data show CDR1 as SGHTA and CDR2 as FQGNSA. The CDR3, as DNA: TGTGCCAGCAGTCTACAGGGGAGTGGTGATACGCAGTATTTT. It is translated as CASSLQGSGDTQYF.

The rearrangement uses TRBV7-7 and TRBJ2-7; 7 positions agree with TRBD2. This CDR3 contains 14 residues. With 5 bases clipped from V and 2 bases from J, the junction kept 6 bases outside the gene matches. CDR1 is SSHAT and CDR2 is FNYEAQ in the germline V gene (reference sequence). The CDR3 DNA reads TGTGCCAGCAGCGCCCGGGACTATACCTACGAGCAGTACGTC. Amino acid sequence: CASSARDYTYEQYV.

The chain has TRBV7-2 and TRBJ1-4, with D perhaps TRBD1 (6 bases). Germline CDR1 SGHTA, CDR2 FQGNSA. The CDR3 loop spans 13 amino acids. Trimming cost V 5 bases and J 5 bases, with 9 bases left between them. CDR3 in DNA: TGTGCCAGCAGCCCCACAGGGAATGAAAAACTGTTTTTT. This codes for CASSPTGNEKLFF.

V gene TRBV27 combines with J gene TRBJ1-3, with 10 bases fitting TRBD1. The V gene end was trimmed by 6 bases and the J gene end by 7 bases; junction bases not matched to a gene: 3. This CDR3 is 13 amino acids long. Looked up from germline, CDR1 is MNHEY and CDR2 is SMNVEV (reference sequence). CDR3 DNA sequence: TGTGCCAGCAGACGGGACAGGGGCAACACCATATATTTT. It is translated as CASRRDRGNTIYF.

The V call is TRBV6-1, the J call TRBJ2-7, with 9 bases fitting TRBD1. This CDR3 spans 15 amino acids. Per germline, CDR1 MNHNS and CDR2 SASEGT. V was pared by 7 bases and J by 1 base, with 8 bases of the junction left unmatched. The CDR3 is CASNQDRGRSYEQYV. The CDR3 DNA reads TGTGCCAGCAACCAGGACAGGGGTCGATCCTACGAGCAGTACGTC.

The gene calls are TRBV7-7 and TRBJ2-3; D not resolved. The CDR3 runs 15 residues. Germline V gene sequence: CDR1 SSHAT, CDR2 FNYEAQ (reference sequence). Trimming took off 5 bases at V and 1 base at J, with 13 bases between the two ends. This chain's CDR3 is CASSQGLGGTDTQYF. DNA of the CDR3: TGTGCCAGCAGCCAAGGCCTTGGGGGCACAGATACGCAGTATTTT.

The chain couples TRBV9 to TRBJ2-3; 7 positions agree with TRBD1. The CDR3 spans 15 residues. Losses at the gene ends were 5 bases for V and 2 bases for J; bases not matched to a gene: 8. CDR1 is SGDLS, CDR2 YYNGEE, per germline. CDR3 sequence (DNA): TGTGCCAGCAGTGACAGGGACAGTTCCACAGATACGCAGTATTTT. This sequence encodes CASSDRDSSTDTQYF.

V usage is TRBV15 and J usage is TRBJ1-4; D not certain. Germline CDR1 LNHNV, CDR2 YYDKDF (reference sequence). The ends were cut back, 0 bases at V and 5 bases at J, with 4 bases in the middle. CDR3 length: 13 residues. The CDR3 sequence is CATSRDQNEKLFF. For the CDR3, the DNA is TGTGCCACCAGCAGAGATCAGAATGAAAAACTGTTTTTT. The whole variable domain, remainder taken from reference TRBV15 and TRBJ1-4, is DAMVIQNPRYQVTQFGKPVTLSCSQTLNHNVMYWYQQKSSQAPKLLFHYYDKDFNNEADTPDNFQSRRPNTSFCFLDIRSPGLGDTAMYLCATSRDQNEKLFFGSGTQLSVL.

This chain links TRBV28 with TRBJ2-5, with 10 bases fitting TRBD1. CDR3 length: 16 amino acids. The ends lost 3 bases at V and 2 bases at J; junction bases unmatched: 6. Germline V gene sequence: CDR1 MDHEN, CDR2 SYDVKM. CDR3 DNA sequence: TGTGCCAGCAGTTTGGGACAGGGGCGAACACAAGAGACCCAGTACTTC. The encoded protein is CASSLGQGRTQETQYF.

This rearrangement joins TRBV6-1 to TRBJ1-4; 10 nucleotides agree with TRBD1. This CDR3 contains 15 residues. Germline CDR1 is MNHNS and CDR2 is SASEGT. Trimming at V came to 7 bases and at J to 8 bases, leaving 10 bases not matched to a gene. The CDR3 sequence: CASTLTGGASEKLFF. The CDR3 DNA is TGTGCCAGCACCCTGACAGGGGGCGCATCCGAAAAACTGTTTTTT.

This chain connects TRBV7-2 to TRBJ1-1, with D hard to call. The ends were cut back, 5 bases at V and 3 bases at J, with 10 bases in the middle. The CDR3 contains 13 residues. CDR1 is SGHTA and CDR2 is FQGNSA in the germline V gene. CDR3 amino acids: CASSRMGYTEAFF. CDR3 coding DNA: TGTGCCAGCAGCCGAATGGGGTACACTGAAGCTTTCTTT.

V gene TRBV28 combines with J gene TRBJ1-6; maybe TRBD1 (6 bases). Germline CDR1 reads MDHEN; CDR2 reads SYDVKM. This CDR3 is built from 17 residues. Trimming pared 3 bases from V and 1 base from J, leaving 13 bases between. The CDR3 DNA is TGTGCCAGCAGTTTCGGCCGGGGGGCATCCTATAATTCACCCCTCCACTTT. This sequence encodes CASSFGRGASYNSPLHF.

The chain employs TRBV5-1 and TRBJ2-7; 9 nucleotides match TRBD2. In germline, CDR1 is SGHRS, CDR2 YFSETQ. After removal of 4 bases from V and 7 bases from J, the junction contained 3 bases not matched to a gene. CDR3 size: 12 residues. The CDR3 coding sequence is TGCGCCAGCAGCCTGGCGGGGGGGGAGCAGTACGTC. Translation gives CASSLAGGEQYV.